This T cell receptor beta chain is from a study of shared clonotypes between healthy human individuals. Germline V gives CDR1 SGHDT, CDR2 YYEEEE. After removal of 0 bases from V and 3 bases from J, the junction contained 6 bases not matched to a gene. The length of the CDR3 is 15 residues. Only in-frame clones appear in the TCRdb table, and some are missing; sequencing was by immunoSEQ multiplex PCR. The repertoire has approximately 250,000 clones, 50% to 80% of them found once; the top ten carry over 8.5%. The TCR comes from a young man in good health. The chain recombines TRBV5-6 with TRBJ2-7; 7 bases map to TRBD1. Sequencing was done on a sample of memory CD4+ T cells sorted from blood. Regarding subset: CD45RA-negative fraction. The CDR3 DNA reads TGTGCCAGCAGCTTGGGAGGGGGCGCCGTCTACGAGCAGTACTTC. This encodes CASSLGGGAVYEQYF.